One and the same sample provided the 15 T cell receptor beta chains below, sequenced in a study of T cell changes during pregnancy in multiple sclerosis. TCRdb's copy holds only in-frame clones and misses some; the assay was immunoSEQ multiplex PCR. Here the sample spans more than 35,000 clones, 90% to 95% being singletons. The sample was CD8+ T cells from peripheral blood mononuclear cells, taken in the third trimester of pregnancy. These receptors all stem from a female donor with multiple sclerosis, enrolled in a pregnancy study.

The CDR3 sequence is CASSLALAGGPDTGELFF. CDR3 DNA sequence: TGTGCCAGCAGCTTAGCACTAGCGGGGGGGCCGGACACCGGGGAGCTGTTTTTT. The chain carries TRBV11-2 and TRBJ2-2; TRBD2 aligns across 13 bases. The trim removed 1 base at V and 3 bases at J, leaving 5 bases unmatched. CDR3 length equals 18 residues. CDR1 is SGHAT, CDR2 FQNNGV, per germline.

The V call is TRBV15, the J call TRBJ1-1; TRBD1 might be the D (5 bases). The germline V gene has CDR1 LNHNV and CDR2 YYDKDF (reference sequence). The length of the CDR3 is 15 residues. V was shortened by 0 bases and J by 9 bases, with 17 bases between the two germline ends. Here the CDR3 DNA reads TGTGCCACCAGCAGAGATAGCGCGGGGGATTTACAAGCTTTCTTT. Protein product: CATSRDSAGDLQAFF.

The CDR3 DNA follows: TGTGCCATCGGACAGGGGAACTATGGCTACACCTTC. Protein product: CAIGQGNYGYTF. V is TRBV6-1 and J is TRBJ1-2, with 9 bases identical to TRBD1. Germline V lookup: CDR1 MNHNS, CDR2 SASEGT. V lost 10 bases to trimming and J lost 2 bases; unmatched junction nucleotides: 2. This CDR3 has 12 residues.

The genes are TRBV27 and TRBJ1-4, with a tentative D call TRBD1 (5 bases). CDR1 is MNHEY, CDR2 SMNVEV, per germline (reference sequence). This CDR3 spans 14 amino acids. Trimming removed 0 bases at V and 5 bases at J, with 7 bases between. As DNA, the CDR3 is TGTGCCAGCAGTTTATCTCGGGGGAATGAAAAACTGTTTTTT. It yields the protein CASSLSRGNEKLFF.

The rearrangement links TRBV19 to TRBJ2-2, with D perhaps TRBD1 (5 bases). V was pared by 8 bases and J by 3 bases, with 13 bases between. Germline CDR1 and CDR2: LNHDA and SQIVND (reference sequence). This CDR3 is built from 14 residues. CDR3 protein: CASLGVWDTGELFF. The CDR3 nucleotides read TGTGCCAGTCTAGGGGTTTGGGACACCGGGGAGCTGTTTTTT.

The chain recombines TRBV9 with TRBJ1-3; D possibly corresponds to TRBD1 (6 bases). This CDR3 spans 15 amino acids. The germline CDR1 and CDR2 sequences are SGDLS and YYNGEE. Trimming pared 5 bases from V and 2 bases from J, leaving 14 bases between. The CDR3 DNA is TGTGCCAGCAGAGGTCAGGGGACCGCTGGAAACACCATATATTTT. Protein: CASRGQGTAGNTIYF.

This CDR3 reads CASSVGRGGGYGYTF. The CDR3 DNA reads TGTGCCAGCAGCGTAGGACGGGGGGGAGGCTATGGCTACACCTTC. The chain is built from TRBV9 and TRBJ1-2; tentatively, D is TRBD1 (5 bases). V lost 0 bases and J lost 4, with 13 bases in between. The CDR3 is made up of 15 amino acids. Germline-derived CDR1 and CDR2 are SGDLS and YYNGEE.

The chain links TRBV5-1 to TRBJ2-3; D may be TRBD1 (6 bases). The V end lost 2 bases, the J end lost 1 base, and 14 bases lay between the germline ends. The CDR3 runs to 16 residues. The V gene's germline CDR1 is SGHRS and CDR2 YFSETQ. This CDR3 reads CASSFTDRARTDTQYF. CDR3 DNA: TGCGCCAGCAGCTTCACGGACAGAGCACGCACAGATACGCAGTATTTT.

The chain combines TRBV14 with TRBJ2-7; D unclear. Germline CDR1 and CDR2: SGHDN and FVKESK. Trimming removed 5 bases at V and 3 bases at J, with 5 bases between. The CDR3 totals 11 residues. This CDR3 reads CASSSFYEQYF. The CDR3 nucleotides are TGTGCCAGCAGCTCGTTCTACGAGCAGTACTTC.

The chain carries TRBV6-1 and TRBJ1-1, with D uncertain. Germline lookup yields CDR1 MNHNS and CDR2 SASEGT. This CDR3 comprises 12 residues. Trimming stripped 7 bases from V and 4 bases from J, with 10 bases between. The CDR3 DNA sequence: TGTGCCAGCATCCAGGCCGCCACTGAAGCTTTCTTT. The encoded protein is CASIQAATEAFF.

This clone appeared once. DNA for the CDR3: TGTGCCAGCAGTGACAGGGCTCACGGCGGGGAGCTGTTTTTT. This gives the protein CASSDRAHGGELFF. The chain joins TRBV6-1 to TRBJ2-2; D may be TRBD1 (5 bases). The V end lost 3 bases, the J end lost 7 bases, and 12 bases lay between the germline ends. Germline V gene lookup returns CDR1 MNHNS and CDR2 SASEGT. There are 14 residues in the CDR3.

The V gene is TRBV6-1, the J gene TRBJ2-7; TRBD1 might be the D (6 bases). This CDR3 region has 15 residues. Looked up from germline, CDR1 is MNHNS and CDR2 is SASEGT. Trimming cost V 1 base and J 0 bases, with 10 bases left between them. The CDR3 sequence is CASSEGTALSYEQYF. Written as DNA, the CDR3 is TGTGCCAGCAGTGAAGGGACAGCTCTCTCCTACGAGCAGTACTTC.

J is TRBJ2-7 and V is TRBV4-1; D perhaps matches TRBD1 (5 bases). The CDR3 sequence is 16 residues long. V lost 0 bases and J lost 1, with 13 bases in between. Germline loops: CDR1 MGHRA, CDR2 YSYEKL. CDR3 DNA: TGCGCCAGCAGCCAAGAATTATGGGGCATATCCTACGAGCAGTACTTC. Its translation is CASSQELWGISYEQYF.

The gene calls are TRBV9 and TRBJ2-2; perhaps TRBD2 as D (6 bases). The germline CDR1 and CDR2 sequences are SGDLS and YYNGEE. V lost 5 bases to trimming and J lost 6 bases, with 17 bases between them. CDR3 length: 15 amino acids. This chain's CDR3 is CASRGGTDRAGELFF. CDR3 DNA sequence: TGTGCCAGCAGAGGAGGGACGGATCGAGCCGGGGAGCTGTTTTTT.

The CDR3, as DNA: TGTGCCAGCAGTTCAGCGGGGGAGGAAGATACGCAGTATTTT. Its translation is CASSSAGEEDTQYF. V is TRBV2 and J is TRBJ2-3, with 8 nucleotides matching TRBD2. Germline CDR1 is SNHLY and CDR2 is FYNNEI. The V gene end was trimmed by 5 bases and the J gene end by 5 bases; junction bases not matched to a gene: 6. The CDR3 spans 14 residues.